These 3 T cell receptor beta chains were all obtained from the same sample, sequenced in a study of cytomegalovirus exposure and HLA in healthy donors. PCR amplification relied on 60 Vbeta primers (plus 13 Jbeta primers). Sequencing used immunoSEQ multiplex PCR; TCRdb keeps in-frame clones, though not all of them. The sample holds fewer than 250,000 clones; under 90% are singletons and the top ten take over 1%. The sequencing input was PBMCs. These receptors all come from a human donor in good health.

The V call is TRBV5-8, the J call TRBJ2-1, with a weak D call TRBD1 (6 bases). The CDR3 consists of 16 residues. V lost 4 bases and J 3 bases, leaving 17 bases between the germline ends. Germline V gene data show CDR1 as SGHTS and CDR2 as YDEGEE. This CDR3 is CASSPIFDRSYNEQFF. CDR3 bases: TGTGCCAGCAGCCCTATATTCGACAGGAGCTACAATGAGCAGTTCTTC.

V usage is TRBV5-1 and J usage is TRBJ1-1; possibly TRBD1 for D (5 bases). The CDR3 is 13 amino acids. The germline gives CDR1 SGHRS, CDR2 YFSETQ. The V and J ends lost 5 bases and 7 bases respectively, with 15 bases between them. CDR3 region: CASSYQGGGEAFF. CDR3 nucleotide sequence: TGCGCCAGCAGTTATCAGGGAGGCGGTGAAGCTTTCTTT.

V usage is TRBV7-3 and J usage is TRBJ2-2, with 9 bases identical to TRBD2. This CDR3 has 14 residues. The trim removed 5 bases at V and 5 bases at J, leaving 3 bases unmatched. Germline-derived CDR1 and CDR2 are SGHTA and FQGTGA. CDR3 nucleotides: TGTGCCAGCAGCCGCGGACTAGCGACCGGGGAGCTGTTTTTT. Residues: CASSRGLATGELFF.